This paragraph covers one TCR beta chain sequence. V trimming: 4 bases; J trimming: 1 base; junction bases outside the gene matches: 7. This CDR3 has 15 amino acids. Germline V lookup: CDR1 SGHNT, CDR2 YYREEE (reference sequence). This sample was taken from a study of blood T cell repertoires in COVID-19. Assay: immunoSEQ multiplex PCR; the TCRdb copy retains only in-frame clones and omits some. The table lists tens of thousands of clones, about 88% of them singletons. Sequencing was done on a sample of peripheral blood. The V call is TRBV5-4, the J call TRBJ1-1, with 7 bases identical to TRBD1. The origin of this receptor is a man between 60 and 70 years old with acute or convalescent COVID-19. CDR3 DNA sequence: TGTGCCAGCAGCCTCTACAGGGGCGGGAACACTGAAGCTTTCTTT. Translation gives CASSLYRGGNTEAFF. Full variable domain (rest looked up from reference TRBV5-4 and TRBJ1-1): ETGVTQSPTHLIKTRGQQVTLRCSSQSGHNTVSWYQQALGQGPQFIFQYYREEENGRGNFPPRFSGLQFPNYSSELNVNALELDDSALYLCASSLYRGGNTEAFFGQGTRLTVV.